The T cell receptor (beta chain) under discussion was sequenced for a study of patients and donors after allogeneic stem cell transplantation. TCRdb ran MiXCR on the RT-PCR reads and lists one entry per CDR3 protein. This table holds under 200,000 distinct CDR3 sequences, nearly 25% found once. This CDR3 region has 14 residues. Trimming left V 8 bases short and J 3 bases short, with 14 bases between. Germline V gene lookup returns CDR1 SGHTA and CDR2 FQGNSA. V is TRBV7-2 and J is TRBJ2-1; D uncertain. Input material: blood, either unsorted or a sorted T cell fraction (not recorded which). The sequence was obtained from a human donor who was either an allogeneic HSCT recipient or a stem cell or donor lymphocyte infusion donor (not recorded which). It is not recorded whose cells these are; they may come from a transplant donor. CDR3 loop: CASSPGPFYNEQFF. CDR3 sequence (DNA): TGTGCCAGCTCTCCGGGCCCCTTCTACAATGAGCAGTTCTTC. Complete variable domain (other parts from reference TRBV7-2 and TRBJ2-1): GAGVSQSPSNKVTEKGKDVELRCDPISGHTALYWYRQSLGQGLEFLIYFQGNSAPDKSGLPSDRFSAERTGGSVSTLTIQRTQQEDSAVYLCASSPGPFYNEQFFGPGTRLTVL.